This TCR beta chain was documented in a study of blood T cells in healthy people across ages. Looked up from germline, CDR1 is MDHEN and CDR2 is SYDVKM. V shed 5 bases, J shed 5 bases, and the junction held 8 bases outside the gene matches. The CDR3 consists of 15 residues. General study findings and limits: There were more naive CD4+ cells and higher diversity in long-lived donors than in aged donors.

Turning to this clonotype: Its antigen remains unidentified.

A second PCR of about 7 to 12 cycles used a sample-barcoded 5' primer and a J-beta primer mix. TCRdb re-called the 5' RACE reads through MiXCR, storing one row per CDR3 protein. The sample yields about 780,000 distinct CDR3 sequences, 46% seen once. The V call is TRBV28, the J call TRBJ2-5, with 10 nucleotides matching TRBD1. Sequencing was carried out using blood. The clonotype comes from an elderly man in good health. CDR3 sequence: CASSPLTGGGETQYF. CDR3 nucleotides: TGTGCCAGCAGTCCACTGACAGGGGGCGGGGAGACCCAGTACTTC.